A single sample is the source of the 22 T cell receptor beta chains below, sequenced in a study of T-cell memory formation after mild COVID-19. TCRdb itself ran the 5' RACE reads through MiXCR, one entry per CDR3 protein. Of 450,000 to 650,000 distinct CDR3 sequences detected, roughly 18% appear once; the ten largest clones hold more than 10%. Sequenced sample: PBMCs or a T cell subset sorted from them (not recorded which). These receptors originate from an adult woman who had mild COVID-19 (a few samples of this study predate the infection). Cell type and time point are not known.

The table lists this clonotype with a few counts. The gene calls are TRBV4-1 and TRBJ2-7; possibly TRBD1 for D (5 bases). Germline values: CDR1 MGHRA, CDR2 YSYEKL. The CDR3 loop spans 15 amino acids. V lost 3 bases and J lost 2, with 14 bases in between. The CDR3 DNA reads TGCGCCAGCAGCCACCAAGTCCCAGGGCCCTACGAGCAGTACTTC. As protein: CASSHQVPGPYEQYF.

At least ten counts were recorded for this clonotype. The DNA for the CDR3 is TGCGCCAGCAGCTTGGTGGGGGCGGGGTCCCGAAGCTCCTACAATGAGCAGTTCTTC. Translation gives CASSLVGAGSRSSYNEQFF. The chain combines TRBV5-1 with TRBJ2-1, with D tentatively TRBD1 or TRBD2 (6 bases each). Germline V gives CDR1 SGHRS, CDR2 YFSETQ. CDR3 length equals 19 residues. V dropped 0 bases and J dropped 0 bases, with 19 bases sitting between them.

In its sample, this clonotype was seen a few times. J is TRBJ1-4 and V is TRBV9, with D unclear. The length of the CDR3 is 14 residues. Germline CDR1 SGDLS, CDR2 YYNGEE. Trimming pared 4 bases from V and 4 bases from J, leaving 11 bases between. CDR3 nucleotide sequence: TGTGCCAGCAGCAAGCGCCCAGATAATGAAAAACTGTTTTTT. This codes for CASSKRPDNEKLFF. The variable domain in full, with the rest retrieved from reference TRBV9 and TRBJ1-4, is DSGVTQTPKHLITATGQRVTLRCSPRSGDLSVYWYQQSLDQGLQFLIQYYNGEERAKGNILERFSAQQFPDLHSELNLSSLELGDSALYFCASSKRPDNEKLFFGSGTQLSVL.

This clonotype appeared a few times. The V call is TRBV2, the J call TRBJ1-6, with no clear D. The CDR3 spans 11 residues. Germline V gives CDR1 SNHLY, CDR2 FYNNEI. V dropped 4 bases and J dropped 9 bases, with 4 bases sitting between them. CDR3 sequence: CASSVRSPLHF. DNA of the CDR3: TGTGCCAGCAGTGTACGTTCACCCCTCCACTTT.

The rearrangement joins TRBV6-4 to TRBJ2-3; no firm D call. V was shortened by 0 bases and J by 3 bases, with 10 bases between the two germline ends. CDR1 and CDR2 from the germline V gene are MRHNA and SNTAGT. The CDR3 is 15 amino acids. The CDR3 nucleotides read TGTGCCAGCAGTGACTCGACCGGGCCAACAGATACGCAGTATTTT. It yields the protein CASSDSTGPTDTQYF.

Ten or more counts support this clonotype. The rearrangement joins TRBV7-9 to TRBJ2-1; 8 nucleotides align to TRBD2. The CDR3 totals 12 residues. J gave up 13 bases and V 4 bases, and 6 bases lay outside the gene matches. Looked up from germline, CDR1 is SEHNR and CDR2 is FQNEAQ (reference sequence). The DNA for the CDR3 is TGTGCCAGCAGCTACCGAGCGGGAGCCCAGTTCTTC. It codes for CASSYRAGAQFF.

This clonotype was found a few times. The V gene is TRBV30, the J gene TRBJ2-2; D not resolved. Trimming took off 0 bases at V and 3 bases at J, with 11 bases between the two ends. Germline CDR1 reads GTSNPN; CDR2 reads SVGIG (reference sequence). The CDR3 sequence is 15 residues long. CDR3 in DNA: TGTGCCTGGAGTGTACGTCAGGTCTACACCGGGGAGCTGTTTTTT. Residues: CAWSVRQVYTGELFF.

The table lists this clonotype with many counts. Written as DNA, the CDR3 is TGTGCCAGCAGCTTATCAGGGCCCGAGAACACTGAAGCTTTCTTT. The encoded protein is CASSLSGPENTEAFF. The chain employs TRBV7-2 and TRBJ1-1; TRBD1 is a possible D gene (5 bases). The CDR3 sequence is 15 residues long. Germline CDR1 and CDR2: SGHTA and FQGNSA. Trimming cost V 2 bases and J 1 base, with 11 bases left between them. Using reference TRBV7-2 and TRBJ1-1 for the parts outside the CDR3, the full variable domain is GAGVSQSPSNKVTEKGKDVELRCDPISGHTALYWYRQSLGQGLEFLIYFQGNSAPDKSGLPSDRFSAERTGGSVSTLTIQRTQQEDSAVYLCASSLSGPENTEAFFGQGTRLTVV.

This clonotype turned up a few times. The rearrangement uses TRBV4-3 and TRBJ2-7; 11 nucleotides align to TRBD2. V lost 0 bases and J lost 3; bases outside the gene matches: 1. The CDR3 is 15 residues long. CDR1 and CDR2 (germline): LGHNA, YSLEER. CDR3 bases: TGCGCCAGCAGCCAAGAGACTAGCGGGAACTACGAGCAGTACTTC. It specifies CASSQETSGNYEQYF.

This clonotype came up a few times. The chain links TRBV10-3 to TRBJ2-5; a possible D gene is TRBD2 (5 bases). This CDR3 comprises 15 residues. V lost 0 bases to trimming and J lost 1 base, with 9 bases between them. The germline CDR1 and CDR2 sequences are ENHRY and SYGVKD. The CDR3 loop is CAISESRAGQETQYF. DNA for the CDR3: TGTGCCATCAGTGAGTCACGTGCGGGCCAAGAGACCCAGTACTTC.

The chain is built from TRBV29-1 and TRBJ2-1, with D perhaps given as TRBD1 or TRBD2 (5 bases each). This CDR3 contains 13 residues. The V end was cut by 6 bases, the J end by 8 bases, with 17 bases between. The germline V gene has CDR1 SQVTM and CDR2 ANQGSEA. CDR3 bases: TGCAGCGTAGCAGGGACGCGAGGGGATGAGCAGTTCTTC. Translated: CSVAGTRGDEQFF.

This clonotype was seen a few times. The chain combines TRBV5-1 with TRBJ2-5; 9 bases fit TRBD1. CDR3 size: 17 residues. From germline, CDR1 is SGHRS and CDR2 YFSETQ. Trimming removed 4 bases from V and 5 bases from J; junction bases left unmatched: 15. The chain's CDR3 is CASSQGQGLGGWETQYF. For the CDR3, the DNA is TGCGCCAGCAGCCAAGGACAGGGGCTTGGAGGATGGGAGACCCAGTACTTC. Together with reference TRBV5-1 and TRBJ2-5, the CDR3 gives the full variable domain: KAGVTQTPRYLIKTRGQQVTLSCSPISGHRSVSWYQQTPGQGLQFLFEYFSETQRNKGNFPGRFSGRQFSNSRSEMNVSTLELGDSALYLCASSQGQGLGGWETQYFGPGTRLLVL.

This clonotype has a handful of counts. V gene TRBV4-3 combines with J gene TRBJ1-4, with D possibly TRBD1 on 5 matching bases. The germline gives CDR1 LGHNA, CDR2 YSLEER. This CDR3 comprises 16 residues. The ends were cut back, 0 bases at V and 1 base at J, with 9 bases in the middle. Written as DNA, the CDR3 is TGCGCCAGCAGCCAAGAAGGCGGGGGAACTAATGAAAAACTGTTTTTT. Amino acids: CASSQEGGGTNEKLFF.

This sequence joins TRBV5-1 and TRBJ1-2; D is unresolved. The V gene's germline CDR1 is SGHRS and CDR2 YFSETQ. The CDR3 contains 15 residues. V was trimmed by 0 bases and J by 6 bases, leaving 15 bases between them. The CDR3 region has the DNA TGCGCCAGCAGCTTGGATTTTAGTCGTGGGGATGGCTACACCTTC. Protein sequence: CASSLDFSRGDGYTF. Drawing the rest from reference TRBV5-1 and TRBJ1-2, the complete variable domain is KAGVTQTPRYLIKTRGQQVTLSCSPISGHRSVSWYQQTPGQGLQFLFEYFSETQRNKGNFPGRFSGRQFSNSRSEMNVSTLELGDSALYLCASSLDFSRGDGYTFGSGTRLTVV.

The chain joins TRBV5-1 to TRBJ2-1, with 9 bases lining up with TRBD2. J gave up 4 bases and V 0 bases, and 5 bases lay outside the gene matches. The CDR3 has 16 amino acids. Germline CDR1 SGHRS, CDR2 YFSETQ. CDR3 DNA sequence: TGCGCCAGCAGCTTGGTGGCTAGCGGGAATTACAATGAGCAGTTCTTC. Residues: CASSLVASGNYNEQFF.

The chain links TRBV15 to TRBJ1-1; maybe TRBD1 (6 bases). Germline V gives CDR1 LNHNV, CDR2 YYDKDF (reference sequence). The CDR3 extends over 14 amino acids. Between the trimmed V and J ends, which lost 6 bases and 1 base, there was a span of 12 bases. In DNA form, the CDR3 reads TGTGCCACCAGACTGGGACACCGGAACACTGAAGCTTTCTTT. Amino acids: CATRLGHRNTEAFF.

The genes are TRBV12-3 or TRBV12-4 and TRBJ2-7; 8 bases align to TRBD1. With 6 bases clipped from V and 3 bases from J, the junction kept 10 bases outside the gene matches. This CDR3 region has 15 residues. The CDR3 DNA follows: TGTGCCAGCAGCACCTCCGGGACAGGATTCTACGAGCAGTACTTC. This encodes CASSTSGTGFYEQYF.

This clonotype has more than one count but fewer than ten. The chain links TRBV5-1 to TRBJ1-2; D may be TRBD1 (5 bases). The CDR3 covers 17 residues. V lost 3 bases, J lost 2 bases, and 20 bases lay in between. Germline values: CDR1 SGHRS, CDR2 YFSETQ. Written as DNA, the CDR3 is TGCGCCAGCAGCTCCCAACCCGGGACCCGGGCGAACTATGGCTACACCTTC. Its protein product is CASSSQPGTRANYGYTF.

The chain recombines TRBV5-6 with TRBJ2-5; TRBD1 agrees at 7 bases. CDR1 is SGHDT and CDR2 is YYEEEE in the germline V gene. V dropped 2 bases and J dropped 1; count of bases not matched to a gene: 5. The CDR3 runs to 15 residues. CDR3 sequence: CASSFLRQGQETQYF. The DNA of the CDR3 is TGTGCCAGCAGCTTCCTTAGACAGGGCCAAGAGACCCAGTACTTC.

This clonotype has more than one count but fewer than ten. The CDR3 region has the DNA TGCGCCAGCGGCAAAGGGACATCAAGCTCCTACGAGCAGTACTTC. Its translation is CASGKGTSSSYEQYF. The rearrangement joins TRBV5-1 to TRBJ2-7, with a possible D match to TRBD1 (6 bases). Trimming stripped 7 bases from V and 0 bases from J, with 17 bases between. This CDR3 is 15 amino acids long. Germline CDR1 SGHRS, CDR2 YFSETQ.

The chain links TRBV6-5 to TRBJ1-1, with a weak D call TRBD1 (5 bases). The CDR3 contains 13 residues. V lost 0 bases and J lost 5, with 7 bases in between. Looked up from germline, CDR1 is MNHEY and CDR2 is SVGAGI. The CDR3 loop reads CASSYSGVTEAFF. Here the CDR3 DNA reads TGTGCCAGCAGTTACTCGGGGGTAACTGAAGCTTTCTTT.

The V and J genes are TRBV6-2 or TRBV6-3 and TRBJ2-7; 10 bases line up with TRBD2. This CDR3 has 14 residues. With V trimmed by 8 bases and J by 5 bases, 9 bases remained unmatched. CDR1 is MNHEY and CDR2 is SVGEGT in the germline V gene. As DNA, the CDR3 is TGTGCCAGCCAAGCGGGAGGGCCCGTCCACGAGCAGTACTTC. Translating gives CASQAGGPVHEQYF.